This TCR beta chain was profiled in a study of blood T cell repertoires in COVID-19. Study as a whole: From T cells, B-cell-depleted T cells, or PBMCs came the material, which was cDNA or gDNA.

Original methodology: Researchers report that nucleated cell counts were estimated from reference gene primer amplification. Clones were sequenced by immunoSEQ multiplex PCR, and TCRdb holds only the in-frame ones, with some missing. The V and J calls and clone size were taken over from that table, and D and trimming were inferred from the DNA. The sample consists of 300,000 to 350,000 clones, 80% to 90% of them appearing once. J gave up 3 bases and V 5 bases, and 11 bases lay outside the gene matches. This CDR3 comprises 17 residues. Germline V gives CDR1 MGHDK, CDR2 SYGVNS. In assigning cohorts, the study relied on participant-reported clinical history. Resolution of symptoms, clearance, or two negative PCRs was present in recovered Cohort 3 donors.

Sample: PBMCs or T cells enriched from blood (not recorded which). The chain joins TRBV25-1 to TRBJ1-5; TRBD1 matches 9 bases. The TCR comes from a man between 25 and 39 years old who had recovered from COVID-19. The CDR3 region is CASSTRPGTGNNQPQHF. For the CDR3, the DNA is TGTGCCAGCAGTACTCGACCCGGGACAGGGAACAATCAGCCCCAGCATTTT.